Below, 5 T cell receptor beta chains from the same sample are listed, as sequenced in a study of blood T cells in healthy people across ages. A J-beta primer mix and a sample-barcoded 5' primer were used in a second PCR of about 7 to 12 cycles. TCRdb called the 5' RACE reads again in MiXCR, with one record for every CDR3 protein. The sample includes about 290,000 distinct CDR3 sequences, 25% to 30% of them seen just once. Sequenced input: blood. These receptors originate from a woman aged 70-85 years in good health.

This sequence joins TRBV5-1 and TRBJ1-4; D unclear. V shed 3 bases and J shed 8 bases, with 20 bases lying between them. Germline V gene lookup returns CDR1 SGHRS and CDR2 YFSETQ. The CDR3 totals 16 residues. The CDR3 is CASSSRSGSLREKLFF. CDR3 in DNA: TGCGCCAGCAGCTCCCGGTCGGGGAGCTTACGAGAAAAACTGTTTTTT.

The count of this clonotype is one. DNA for the CDR3: TGTGCCACCAGCAGAGATTACGGACTAGCGCTAAAAGATACGCAGTATTTT. Translated, it gives CATSRDYGLALKDTQYF. The V and J genes are TRBV15 and TRBJ2-3, with 9 bases lining up with TRBD2. V shed 0 bases, J shed 5 bases, and the junction held 9 bases outside the gene matches. There are 17 residues in the CDR3. Germline CDR1 is LNHNV and CDR2 is YYDKDF (reference sequence).

This clonotype was recorded at least ten times. CDR3 in amino acids: CASSLGGMNTEAFF. CDR3 DNA: TGTGCCAGCAGTCTCGGGGGCATGAACACTGAAGCTTTCTTT. This rearrangement joins TRBV7-2 to TRBJ1-1, with a tentative D call TRBD1 (6 bases). Germline V gene sequence: CDR1 SGHTA, CDR2 FQGNSA. The CDR3 totals 14 residues. Trimming removed 6 bases from V and 0 bases from J, with 11 bases in between.

The genes are TRBV20-1 and TRBJ1-3; D is undetermined. Trimming took off 0 bases at V and 0 bases at J, with 6 bases between the two ends. CDR1 and CDR2 (germline): DFQATT, SNEGSKA (reference sequence). This CDR3 spans 14 amino acids. The DNA for the CDR3 is TGCAGTGCTAGAGATCCTTCCTCTGGAAACACCATATATTTT. Protein sequence: CSARDPSSGNTIYF.

In its sample, this clonotype was seen a few times. The genes are TRBV20-1 and TRBJ2-1, with D hard to call. The CDR3 is 14 amino acids. V lost 4 bases and J 0 bases, leaving 10 bases between the germline ends. From germline, CDR1 is DFQATT and CDR2 SNEGSKA (reference sequence). CDR3 protein: CSAIHGSSYNEQFF. CDR3 nucleotide sequence: TGCAGTGCTATTCACGGAAGCTCCTACAATGAGCAGTTCTTC.